This T cell receptor (beta chain) was captured in a study of shared clonotypes between healthy human individuals. This clone was observed once. Antigen specificity is unknown. The V segment lost 1 base and the J segment 4 bases; nucleotides outside the gene matches: 5. Germline loops: CDR1 SGHDT, CDR2 YYEEEE. The CDR3 contains 15 residues. Study conclusions and caveats: Relative to memory subsets, naive subsets generally showed larger estimated richness. Non-shared clonotypes displayed generation probabilities falling below those of clonotypes present in all four donors.

CD4+ cells yielded CD45RA+ naive and CD45RA-negative memory subsets. Assay: immunoSEQ multiplex PCR; the TCRdb copy retains only in-frame clones and omits some. The sample carries about a million clones, around 77% recorded once. The sequenced material came from memory CD4+ T cells from PBMCs. The subset was: CD45RA-negative fraction. The clonotype comes from a man between 18 and 35 years old in good health. Some clones in this sample may be carry-over from other donors' samples. The chain links TRBV5-6 to TRBJ1-1; 9 bases match TRBD1. The CDR3 DNA is TGTGCCAGCAGCTTGACAGGGGGCGAGGGCACTGAAGCTTTCTTT. As protein: CASSLTGGEGTEAFF.